A selection of T cell receptor beta chains follows, all from one sample in a study of T cell changes during pregnancy in multiple sclerosis. Profiling relied on immunoSEQ multiplex PCR, and the TCRdb table lists in-frame clones only, not all of them. This table holds about 80,000 clones, around nine tenths found once. This specimen consisted of peripheral blood, obtained before pregnancy. The receptors originated from a female donor with multiple sclerosis, enrolled in a pregnancy study. Each CDR3 is given with its conserved first and last residue. The order of the fields is J gene, D gene, V gene, clone size, CDR3 DNA, CDR3 protein. A D gene is named only where the DNA matches it firmly. Some rows have no size entry. The others give once, few or many, or a class for an expanded clone.

J gene: TRBJ1-4
D gene: .
V gene: TRBV7-7
clone size: .
CDR3 DNA: TGTGCTAGCAGTCTTACAGGCGCAACTAATGAAAAACTGTTTTTT
CDR3 protein: CASSLTGATNEKLFF

J gene: TRBJ2-5
D gene: .
V gene: TRBV12-5
clone size: .
CDR3 DNA: TGTGCTAGTGGGGAATGGGACATAGAGACCCAGTACTTC
CDR3 protein: CASGEWDIETQYF

J gene: TRBJ2-7
D gene: TRBD1
V gene: TRBV5-1
clone size: .
CDR3 DNA: TGCGCCAGCAGCTTGGGGACAGGGGCCTACGAGCAGTACTTC
CDR3 protein: CASSLGTGAYEQYF

J gene: TRBJ2-1
D gene: TRBD2
V gene: TRBV6-1
clone size: .
CDR3 DNA: TGTGCCAGCGAACTAGCGGGAGGCTACAATGAGCAGTTCTTC
CDR3 protein: CASELAGGYNEQFF

J gene: TRBJ1-6
D gene: .
V gene: TRBV4-3
clone size: .
CDR3 DNA: TGCGCCAGCAGCCAAGGGAGGGGATGGGAGAATTCACCCCTCCACTTT
CDR3 protein: CASSQGRGWENSPLHF

J gene: TRBJ1-6
D gene: .
V gene: TRBV15
clone size: .
CDR3 DNA: TGTGCCACCAGCAGAGAGGGGGGGGGTCACTCCTATAATTCACCCCTCCACTTT
CDR3 protein: CATSREGGGHSYNSPLHF

J gene: TRBJ1-6
D gene: .
V gene: TRBV7-2
clone size: once
CDR3 DNA: TGTGCCAGCAGCTTTTCGACTGGGGGGTATTCACCCCTCCACTTT
CDR3 protein: CASSFSTGGYSPLHF

J gene: TRBJ1-2
D gene: .
V gene: TRBV27
clone size: .
CDR3 DNA: TGTGCCAGCAGTCCATCAGGGTACTATGGCTACACCTTC
CDR3 protein: CASSPSGYYGYTF

J gene: TRBJ1-1
D gene: .
V gene: TRBV5-4
clone size: few
CDR3 DNA: TGTGCCAGCAGCCAAGGGGCTATGAACACTGAAGCTTTCTTT
CDR3 protein: CASSQGAMNTEAFF

J gene: TRBJ2-5
D gene: .
V gene: TRBV7-9
clone size: .
CDR3 DNA: TGTGCCAGCAGCGGTGGGGGCAAGGAGACCCAGTACTTC
CDR3 protein: CASSGGGKETQYF

J gene: TRBJ1-1
D gene: .
V gene: TRBV5-4
clone size: .
CDR3 DNA: TGTGCCAGCAGCCCTGGGGGGGCGGGGAACACTGAAGCTTTCTTT
CDR3 protein: CASSPGGAGNTEAFF

J gene: TRBJ1-2
D gene: TRBD1
V gene: TRBV5-4
clone size: .
CDR3 DNA: TGTGCCAGCAGCTCGACCGGGACAGGGATGAGAGGCTACACCTTC
CDR3 protein: CASSSTGTGMRGYTF

J gene: TRBJ1-4
D gene: TRBD1
V gene: TRBV6-5
clone size: .
CDR3 DNA: TGTGCCAGCAGTTACTCGGGGACAGCTATCGAAAAACTGTTTTTT
CDR3 protein: CASSYSGTAIEKLFF

J gene: TRBJ2-2
D gene: .
V gene: TRBV9
clone size: .
CDR3 DNA: TGTGCCAGCAGCGTTTCGGGAATCGGGGAGCTGTTTTTT
CDR3 protein: CASSVSGIGELFF

J gene: TRBJ1-2
D gene: .
V gene: TRBV7-2
clone size: few
CDR3 DNA: TGTGCCAGCATCCTTTCGCCGGGGGGTGACTATGGCTACACCTTC
CDR3 protein: CASILSPGGDYGYTF

J gene: TRBJ1-5
D gene: TRBD1
V gene: TRBV15
clone size: .
CDR3 DNA: TGTGCCACCAGCATGGGACAGGGCTTCAATCAGCCCCAGCATTTT
CDR3 protein: CATSMGQGFNQPQHF

J gene: TRBJ1-1
D gene: .
V gene: TRBV18
clone size: .
CDR3 DNA: TGTGCCAGCTCACCAGAATTAGGACAGCGCCTTGGAGCTTTCTTT
CDR3 protein: CASSPELGQRLGAFF

J gene: TRBJ2-4
D gene: TRBD1
V gene: TRBV30
clone size: .
CDR3 DNA: TGTGCCTGGAGTGTACAAAGAACAGGGGGCACGCGTAACATTCAGTACTTC
CDR3 protein: CAWSVQRTGGTRNIQYF

J gene: TRBJ2-3
D gene: .
V gene: TRBV27
clone size: .
CDR3 DNA: TGTGCCAGCCGGCGGGACAGAGGTACGCAGTATTTT
CDR3 protein: CASRRDRGTQYF

J gene: TRBJ1-4
D gene: .
V gene: TRBV2
clone size: .
CDR3 DNA: TGTGCCAGCAGGGCAGACAGGCCTTTAAGGGAAAAACTGTTTTTT
CDR3 protein: CASRADRPLREKLFF

J gene: TRBJ1-1
D gene: TRBD1
V gene: TRBV5-1
clone size: few
CDR3 DNA: TGCGCCAGCAGCTTGGCTGACAGGGGGGGAACTGAAGCTTTCTTT
CDR3 protein: CASSLADRGGTEAFF

J gene: TRBJ1-4
D gene: .
V gene: TRBV4-3
clone size: .
CDR3 DNA: TGCGCCAGCAGCCAAGAAACCAGGGGTTTTAATGAAAAACTGTTTTTT
CDR3 protein: CASSQETRGFNEKLFF

J gene: TRBJ1-1
D gene: .
V gene: TRBV19
clone size: .
CDR3 DNA: TGTGCCAGTAGCCCCAGGGTTATCGCTGAAGCTTTCTTT
CDR3 protein: CASSPRVIAEAFF

J gene: TRBJ2-7
D gene: .
V gene: TRBV6-1
clone size: .
CDR3 DNA: TGTGCCAGCAGTTCCGTGGAGATACGGGACTACGAGCAGTACTTC
CDR3 protein: CASSSVEIRDYEQYF

J gene: TRBJ2-3
D gene: .
V gene: TRBV27
clone size: .
CDR3 DNA: TGTGCCAGCGGTACCGCGATGAGGGGACTTGGCACAGATACGCAGTATTTT
CDR3 protein: CASGTAMRGLGTDTQYF

J gene: TRBJ1-2
D gene: .
V gene: TRBV7-2
clone size: .
CDR3 DNA: TGTGCCAGCAGCTTAGTGGCGGGGGGCGCTGGCTACACCTTC
CDR3 protein: CASSLVAGGAGYTF

J gene: TRBJ2-1
D gene: .
V gene: TRBV5-1
clone size: .
CDR3 DNA: TGCGCCAGCAGCTCCCAGGGGGAGGAGAATGAGCAGTTCTTC
CDR3 protein: CASSSQGEENEQFF

J gene: TRBJ1-2
D gene: .
V gene: TRBV13
clone size: .
CDR3 DNA: TGTGCCAGCAGCCTCCAGCCGGGACAAAATTATGGCTACACCTTC
CDR3 protein: CASSLQPGQNYGYTF

J gene: TRBJ1-4
D gene: TRBD1
V gene: TRBV28
clone size: once
CDR3 DNA: TGTGCCAGCAGTTTAGCGGGACAGGGGCGCGGTAATGAAAAACTGTTTTTT
CDR3 protein: CASSLAGQGRGNEKLFF

J gene: TRBJ1-2
D gene: .
V gene: TRBV5-1
clone size: .
CDR3 DNA: TGCGCCAGCAGCTGGCTACAGGGCTTTGAGTATGGCTACACCTTC
CDR3 protein: CASSWLQGFEYGYTF

J gene: TRBJ2-7
D gene: .
V gene: TRBV7-2
clone size: .
CDR3 DNA: TGTGCCAGCAGCCGGCGGGGGCTGGCCTACGAGCAGTACTTC
CDR3 protein: CASSRRGLAYEQYF

J gene: TRBJ1-2
D gene: .
V gene: TRBV2
clone size: .
CDR3 DNA: TGTGCCAGCAGTTCCCAGGGCGGGGTTTATGACTATGGCTACACCTTC
CDR3 protein: CASSSQGGVYDYGYTF

J gene: TRBJ2-1
D gene: TRBD2
V gene: TRBV5-1
clone size: once
CDR3 DNA: TGCGCCAGCAGCCGGACTAGCGGGGCCTACAATGAGCAGTTCTTC
CDR3 protein: CASSRTSGAYNEQFF

J gene: TRBJ1-5
D gene: .
V gene: TRBV11-2
clone size: .
CDR3 DNA: TGTGCCAGCAGCCTCACAAGCAATCAGCCCCAGCATTTT
CDR3 protein: CASSLTSNQPQHF

J gene: TRBJ1-1
D gene: .
V gene: TRBV27
clone size: .
CDR3 DNA: TGTGCCAGCAGTTCATCTATTCAGGGGTTTACTGAAGCTTTCTTT
CDR3 protein: CASSSSIQGFTEAFF

J gene: TRBJ1-1
D gene: .
V gene: TRBV30
clone size: .
CDR3 DNA: TGTGCCTGGAGCCAGGGGCTGAACACTGAAGCTTTCTTT
CDR3 protein: CAWSQGLNTEAFF

J gene: TRBJ1-2
D gene: TRBD1
V gene: TRBV5-4
clone size: once
CDR3 DNA: TGTGCCAGCAGCCGGATGACAGGGGCATCCCAAACAAGTGGCTACACCTTC
CDR3 protein: CASSRMTGASQTSGYTF

J gene: TRBJ1-6
D gene: .
V gene: TRBV6-6
clone size: .
CDR3 DNA: TGTGCCAGCAACACCGTAAATTCACCCCTCCACTTT
CDR3 protein: CASNTVNSPLHF

J gene: TRBJ2-1
D gene: TRBD1
V gene: TRBV5-1
clone size: .
CDR3 DNA: TGCGCCAGCAGCTCCGGACAGGGGGAGAGTGAGCAGTTCTTC
CDR3 protein: CASSSGQGESEQFF

J gene: TRBJ1-1
D gene: .
V gene: TRBV4-1
clone size: .
CDR3 DNA: TGCGCCAGCAGCCCCCTCAGGGGTGTGAACACTGAAGCTTTCTTT
CDR3 protein: CASSPLRGVNTEAFF

J gene: TRBJ1-1
D gene: TRBD1
V gene: TRBV5-1
clone size: .
CDR3 DNA: TGCGCCAGCAGCCCGCTCGGTCGGACAGGCGAGATGAACACTGAAGCTTTCTTT
CDR3 protein: CASSPLGRTGEMNTEAFF

J gene: TRBJ1-1
D gene: TRBD1
V gene: TRBV11-2
clone size: once
CDR3 DNA: TGTGCCAGCAGCTCCCGGGGACAGGCACAGGGCACTGAAGCTTTCTTT
CDR3 protein: CASSSRGQAQGTEAFF